This T cell receptor (beta chain) comes out of a study of shared clonotypes between healthy human individuals. Study-level findings and limits: Genetic and exposure-history diversity was limited by the small donor number.

Regarding this clone: Its antigen is unidentified.

The CDR3 has 16 amino acids. CDR1 is SGHTA and CDR2 is FQGNSA in the germline V gene. The V end lost 2 bases, the J end lost 2 bases, and 14 bases lay between the germline ends. The table came from immunoSEQ multiplex PCR; TCRdb's copy has only in-frame clones and leaves some out. The table records about 960,000 clones, 70% to 85% of them present only once. The sequenced material came from memory CD4+ T cells sorted from blood. Specified subset: CD45RA-negative fraction. The receptor was isolated from a man aged 18 to 35 in good health. The chain joins TRBV7-2 to TRBJ2-3; a possible D gene is TRBD2 (6 bases). The chain's CDR3 is CASSLSGGDFTDTQYF. The CDR3 coding sequence is TGTGCCAGCAGCTTATCCGGCGGGGACTTCACAGATACGCAGTATTTT.